The present entry profiles one TCR beta chain with its context. Its antigen is as yet unknown. This sample is drawn from a study of cytomegalovirus exposure and HLA in healthy donors. TCRdb keeps only in-frame clones here, not all; method: immunoSEQ multiplex PCR. The top ten hold 0.9% to 1% of the sample, which has 300,000 to 350,000 clones, 70% to 90% seen once. The V gene's germline CDR1 is MNHNY and CDR2 SVGAGI (reference sequence). With V trimmed by 6 bases and J by 0 bases, 4 bases remained unmatched. This CDR3 has 15 residues. Study results and caveats: Across donors, most TCRs were seen rarely, yet some public ones were widespread. Associated with cytomegalovirus, according to the listing, were around 160 TCR beta chains.

This chain connects TRBV6-6 to TRBJ1-1, with 10 bases aligning to TRBD1. Sequenced material: PBMCs. The receptor was derived from a man aged 30 to 39 in good health and CMV-seronegative. The CDR3 coding sequence is TGTGCCAGCAGCCAGACAGGGGGCGTGAACACTGAAGCTTTCTTT. Its protein product is CASSQTGGVNTEAFF.